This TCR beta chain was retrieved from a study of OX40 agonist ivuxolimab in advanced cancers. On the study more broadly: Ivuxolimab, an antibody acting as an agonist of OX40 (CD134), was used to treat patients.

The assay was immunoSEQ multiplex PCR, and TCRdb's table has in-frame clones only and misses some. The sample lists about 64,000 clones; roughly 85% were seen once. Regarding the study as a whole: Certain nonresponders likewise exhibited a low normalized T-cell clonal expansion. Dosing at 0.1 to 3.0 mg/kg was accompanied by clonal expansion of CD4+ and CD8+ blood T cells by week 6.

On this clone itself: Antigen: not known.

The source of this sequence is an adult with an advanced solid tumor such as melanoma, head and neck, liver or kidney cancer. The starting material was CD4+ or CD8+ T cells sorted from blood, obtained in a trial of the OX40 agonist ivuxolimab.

The CDR3 bases are TGTGCCAGCAGCTTGGGGCTAGGTCCAAACAATGAGCAGTTCTTC. Protein sequence: CASSLGLGPNNEQFF. The chain uses TRBV5-4 and TRBJ2-1; D is uncertain. The V gene lost 0 bases and the J gene lost 5 bases, with 12 bases spanning the gap. The CDR3 has 15 amino acids. Germline V lookup: CDR1 SGHNT, CDR2 YYREEE (reference sequence).